This T cell receptor beta chain derives from a study of T cells after yellow fever vaccination. By 5'RACE template switching, TCR cDNA was produced, with a universal primer site and UMIs added in the process. TCRdb used MiXCR to reprocess the 5' RACE reads, holding one entry per CDR3 protein. The sample records about 350,000 distinct CDR3 sequences, around a tenth being singletons. On this clonotype itself: Its target is unknown.

General observations from the study: Though it reached lower strength, the secondary response hit its peak faster, day 5 versus 15. Most clones from primary vaccination resurfaced after the booster (around 97% CD4, around 89% CD8).

This clonotype originated in a man aged 18 to 30 who received the YFV17D yellow fever vaccine. This material consisted of PBMCs, taken on the day of the first yellow fever vaccination.

The DNA of the CDR3 is TGTGCCAGCAGCGTAGTTCAGGGACCTGAAGCTTTCTTT. Translating gives CASSVVQGPEAFF. The rearrangement uses TRBV9 and TRBJ1-1; weak D call: TRBD1 (5 bases). The CDR3 is 13 amino acids. V lost 0 bases to trimming and J lost 6 bases, with 9 bases between them. CDR1 SGDLS and CDR2 YYNGEE come from the germline V gene.